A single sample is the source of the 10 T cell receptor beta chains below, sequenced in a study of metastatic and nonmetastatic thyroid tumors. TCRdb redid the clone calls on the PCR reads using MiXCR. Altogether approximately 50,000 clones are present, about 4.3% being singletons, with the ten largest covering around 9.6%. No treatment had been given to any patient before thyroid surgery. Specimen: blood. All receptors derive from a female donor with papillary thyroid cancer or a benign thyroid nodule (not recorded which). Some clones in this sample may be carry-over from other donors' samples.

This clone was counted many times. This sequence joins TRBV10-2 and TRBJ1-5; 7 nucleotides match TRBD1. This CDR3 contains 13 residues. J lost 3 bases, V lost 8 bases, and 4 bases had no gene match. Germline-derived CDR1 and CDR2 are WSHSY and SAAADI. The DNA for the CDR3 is TGCGCCAGCGGGGGACAGTACAATCAGCCCCAGCATTTT. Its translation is CASGGQYNQPQHF.

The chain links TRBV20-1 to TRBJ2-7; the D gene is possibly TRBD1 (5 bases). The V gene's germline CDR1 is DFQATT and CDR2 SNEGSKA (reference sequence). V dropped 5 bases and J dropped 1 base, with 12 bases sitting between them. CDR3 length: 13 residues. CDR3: CSAFSQESYEQYF. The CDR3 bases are TGCAGTGCTTTTTCACAGGAGTCCTACGAGCAGTACTTC.

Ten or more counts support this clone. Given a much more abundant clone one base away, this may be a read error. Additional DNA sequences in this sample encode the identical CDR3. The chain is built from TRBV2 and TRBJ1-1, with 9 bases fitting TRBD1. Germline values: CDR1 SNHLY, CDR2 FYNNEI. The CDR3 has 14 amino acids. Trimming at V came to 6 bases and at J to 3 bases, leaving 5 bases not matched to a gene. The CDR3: CASRFDRGDTEAFF. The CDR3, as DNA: TGTGCCAGCAGATTCGACAGGGGGGACACTGAAGCTTTCTTT.

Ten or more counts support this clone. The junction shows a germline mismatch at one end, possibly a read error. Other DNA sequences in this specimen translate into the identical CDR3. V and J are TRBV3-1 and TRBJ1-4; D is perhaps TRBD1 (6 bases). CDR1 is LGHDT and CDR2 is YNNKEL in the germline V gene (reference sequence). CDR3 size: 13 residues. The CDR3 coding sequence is TGCGCCAGCAGCCAGGGTGACAGGGAAAAACTGTTTTTT. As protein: CASSQGDREKLFF.

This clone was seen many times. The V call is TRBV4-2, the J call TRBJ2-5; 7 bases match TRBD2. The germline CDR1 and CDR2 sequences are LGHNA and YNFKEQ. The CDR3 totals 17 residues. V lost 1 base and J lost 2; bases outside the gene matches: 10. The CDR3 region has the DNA TGTGCCAGCAGCCAAGCTCCGTCCGGGACTAAACAAGAGACCCAGTACTTC. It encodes CASSQAPSGTKQETQYF.

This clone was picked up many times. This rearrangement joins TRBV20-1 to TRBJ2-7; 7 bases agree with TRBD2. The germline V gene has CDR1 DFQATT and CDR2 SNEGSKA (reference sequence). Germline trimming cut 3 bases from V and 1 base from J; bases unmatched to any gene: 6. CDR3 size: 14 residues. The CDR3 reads CSASPLSGSYEQYF. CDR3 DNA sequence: TGCAGTGCTAGTCCCCTTAGCGGGTCCTACGAGCAGTACTTC.

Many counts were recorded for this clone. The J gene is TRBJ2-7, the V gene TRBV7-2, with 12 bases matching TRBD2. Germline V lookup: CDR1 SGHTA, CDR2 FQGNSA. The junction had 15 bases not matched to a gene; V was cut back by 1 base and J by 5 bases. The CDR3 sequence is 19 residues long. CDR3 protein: CASSLVARLAGGPSDEQYF. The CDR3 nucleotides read TGTGCCAGCAGCTTAGTTGCTCGTCTAGCGGGAGGGCCCAGCGACGAGCAGTACTTC.

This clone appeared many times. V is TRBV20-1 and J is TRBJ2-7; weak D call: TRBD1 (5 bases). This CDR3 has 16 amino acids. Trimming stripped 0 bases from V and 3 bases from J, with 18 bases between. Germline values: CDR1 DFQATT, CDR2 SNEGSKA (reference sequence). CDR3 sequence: CSARDAWGQRFYEQYF. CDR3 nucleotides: TGCAGTGCTAGAGATGCCTGGGGCCAACGCTTCTACGAGCAGTACTTC.

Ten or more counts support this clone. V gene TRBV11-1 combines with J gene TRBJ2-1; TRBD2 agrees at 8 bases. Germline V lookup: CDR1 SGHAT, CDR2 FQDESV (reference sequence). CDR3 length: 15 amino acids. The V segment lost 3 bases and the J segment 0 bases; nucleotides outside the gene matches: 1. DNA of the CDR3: TGTGCCAGCAGCTTTGCGGGAGGCTCCTACAATGAGCAGTTCTTC. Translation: CASSFAGGSYNEQFF. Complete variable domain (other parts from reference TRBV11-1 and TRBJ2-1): EAEVAQSPRYKITEKSQAVAFWCDPISGHATLYWYRQILGQGPELLVQFQDESVVDDSQLPKDRFSAERLKGVDSTLKIQPAELGDSAMYLCASSFAGGSYNEQFFGPGTRLTVL.

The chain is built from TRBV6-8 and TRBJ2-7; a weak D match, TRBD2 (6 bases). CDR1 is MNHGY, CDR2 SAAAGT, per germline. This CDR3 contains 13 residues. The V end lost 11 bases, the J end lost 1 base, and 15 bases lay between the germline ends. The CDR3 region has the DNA TGTGCCGGCGGGACTCGCCTATCCTACGAGCAGTACTTC. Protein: CAGGTRLSYEQYF.